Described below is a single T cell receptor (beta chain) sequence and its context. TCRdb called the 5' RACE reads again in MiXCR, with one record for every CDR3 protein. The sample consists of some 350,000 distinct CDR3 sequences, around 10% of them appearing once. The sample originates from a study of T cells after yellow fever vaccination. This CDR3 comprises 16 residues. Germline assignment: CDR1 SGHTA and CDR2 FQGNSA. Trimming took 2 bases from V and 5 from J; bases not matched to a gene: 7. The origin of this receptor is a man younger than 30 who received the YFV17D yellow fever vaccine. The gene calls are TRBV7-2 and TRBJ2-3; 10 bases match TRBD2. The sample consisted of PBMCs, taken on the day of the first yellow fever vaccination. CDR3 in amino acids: CASSLSSGGARDTQYF. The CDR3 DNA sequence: TGTGCCAGCAGCTTATCCAGCGGGGGGGCGAGAGATACGCAGTATTTT. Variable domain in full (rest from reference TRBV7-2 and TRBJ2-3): GAGVSQSPSNKVTEKGKDVELRCDPISGHTALYWYRQSLGQGLEFLIYFQGNSAPDKSGLPSDRFSAERTGGSVSTLTIQRTQQEDSAVYLCASSLSSGGARDTQYFGPGTRLTVL.